Below, one T cell receptor (beta chain) is given with its context. This specimen comes from a study of technical replicates of blood from a few donors. Germline CDR1 MNHGY, CDR2 SVAAGI. This CDR3 contains 16 residues. The trim removed 5 bases at V and 4 bases at J, leaving 9 bases unmatched. The table came from immunoSEQ multiplex PCR; TCRdb's copy has only in-frame clones and leaves some out. This table holds tens of thousands of clones, around 96% found once. The sample comprised T cells isolated from PBMCs. This TCR derives from a human donor in good health. The chain has TRBV6-9 and TRBJ1-3; 9 positions match TRBD1. The CDR3: CASSHGQGNGGNTIYF. CDR3 bases: TGTGCCAGCAGTCACGGACAGGGGAATGGGGGAAACACCATATATTTT.